This TCR beta chain was profiled in a study of blood T cell repertoires in COVID-19. Some clones are missing from TCRdb's copy, which holds only in-frame ones; the method was immunoSEQ multiplex PCR. The sample shows approximately 500,000 clones, about 88% of them seen only once. The germline V and J ends were trimmed by 0 bases and 8 bases, with 14 bases remaining between them. The CDR3 loop spans 14 amino acids. The germline V gene encodes CDR1 SGDLS and CDR2 YYNGEE. Sequencing was done on a sample of peripheral blood. The clonotype was recovered from a woman aged 45 to 65 with COVID-19, enrolled during active disease. This rearrangement joins TRBV9 to TRBJ1-1, with D possibly matching TRBD1 (5 bases). The CDR3 DNA reads TGTGCCAGCAGCGTAGCCGGGGCGGGAGCGGAAGCTTTCTTT. Amino acids: CASSVAGAGAEAFF.